The 9 T cell receptor beta chains below come from one sample, sequenced in a study of cytomegalovirus exposure and HLA in healthy donors. PCR was performed using 60 Vbeta and 13 Jbeta primers. Produced via immunoSEQ multiplex PCR; TCRdb's table is partial and in-frame only. The table records 120,000 or so clones, 17% of them present only once. The sequenced material came from PBMCs. Receptors were obtained from a female donor in good health and CMV-seropositive.

Here the CDR3 reads CASSRTGGGNSPLHF. The DNA for the CDR3 is TGTGCCAGCAGCCGGACAGGGGGAGGTAATTCACCCCTCCACTTT. The chain uses TRBV28 and TRBJ1-6; 10 bases fit TRBD1. Germline CDR1 is MDHEN and CDR2 is SYDVKM. V lost 6 bases to trimming and J lost 6 bases; unmatched junction nucleotides: 5. CDR3 size: 15 residues.

This clone appeared a few times. The rearrangement joins TRBV30 to TRBJ1-6, with 7 positions matching TRBD1. The CDR3 contains 19 residues. The V segment lost 0 bases and the J segment 4 bases; nucleotides outside the gene matches: 15. CDR1 and CDR2 from the germline V gene are GTSNPN and SVGIG (reference sequence). The CDR3 loop is CAWSVPVVIRQGYNSPLHF. The CDR3 nucleotides are TGTGCCTGGAGTGTACCCGTTGTTATAAGACAGGGTTATAATTCACCCCTCCACTTT.

The chain couples TRBV28 to TRBJ2-1; 10 nucleotides match TRBD2. Germline CDR1 reads MDHEN; CDR2 reads SYDVKM. The CDR3 totals 15 residues. V was pared by 7 bases and J by 2 bases, with 5 bases of the junction left unmatched. The CDR3 coding sequence is TGTGCCAGCAAGGTAGCGGGAGGCACCTACAATGAGCAGTTCTTC. Its translation is CASKVAGGTYNEQFF. Complete variable domain (other parts from reference TRBV28 and TRBJ2-1): DVKVTQSSRYLVKRTGEKVFLECVQDMDHENMFWYRQDPGLGLRLIYFSYDVKMKEKGDIPEGYSVSREKKERFSLILESASTNQTSMYLCASKVAGGTYNEQFFGPGTRLTVL.

This clone was observed a handful of times. This chain joins TRBV5-4 and TRBJ2-3; TRBD2 agrees at 11 bases. CDR3 length: 15 residues. V lost 3 bases to trimming and J lost 1 base; unmatched junction nucleotides: 1. Germline V lookup: CDR1 SGHNT, CDR2 YYREEE (reference sequence). CDR3 amino acids: CASSSGLAGTDTQYF. CDR3 sequence (DNA): TGTGCCAGCAGCTCGGGACTAGCGGGCACAGATACGCAGTATTTT.

This chain links TRBV5-8 with TRBJ2-1; TRBD1 is a possible D gene (5 bases). Trimming left V 4 bases short and J 8 bases short, with 13 bases between. Germline lookup yields CDR1 SGHTS and CDR2 YDEGEE. The CDR3 runs 13 residues. CDR3 residues: CASSPQGRDEQFF. In DNA form, the CDR3 reads TGTGCCAGCAGCCCGCAGGGTAGGGATGAGCAGTTCTTC.

This sequence joins TRBV18 and TRBJ2-7, with D uncertain. Trimming took 4 bases from V and 2 from J, leaving 9 bases between them. The length of the CDR3 is 13 residues. Germline V gives CDR1 KGHSH, CDR2 LQKENI. CDR3 in amino acids: CASSRFTTYEQYF. In DNA, the CDR3 is TGTGCCAGCTCACGGTTCACAACCTACGAGCAGTACTTC.

This clone was counted only a few times. The rearrangement links TRBV4-3 to TRBJ2-7; possible D gene TRBD1, 6 bases. The CDR3 extends over 17 amino acids. Germline CDR1 is LGHNA and CDR2 is YSLEER. V gave up 1 base and J gave up 2 bases, with 18 bases separating them. This chain's CDR3 is CASSQAVTGTITYEQYF. The CDR3 DNA sequence: TGCGCCAGCAGCCAAGCTGTGACCGGGACAATTACCTACGAGCAGTACTTC.

V and J are TRBV9 and TRBJ2-2, with 14 bases matching TRBD2. The germline CDR1 and CDR2 sequences are SGDLS and YYNGEE. Germline trimming cut 4 bases from V and 6 bases from J; bases unmatched to any gene: 5. This CDR3 contains 16 residues. The CDR3: CASSNGLAGGAGELFF. CDR3 nucleotides: TGTGCCAGCAGCAACGGACTAGCGGGGGGTGCCGGGGAGCTGTTTTTT.

The V call is TRBV29-1, the J call TRBJ1-2, with TRBD1 matching 8 bases. The V and J ends lost 3 bases and 6 bases, in that order; junction bases with no gene match: 9. This CDR3 spans 14 amino acids. CDR1 and CDR2 from the germline V gene are SQVTM and ANQGSEA. The CDR3 region is CSVDVTGGYNGYTF. As DNA, the CDR3 is TGCAGCGTTGACGTCACAGGGGGGTACAATGGCTACACCTTC.